This T cell receptor beta chain was identified during a study of blood T cell repertoires in COVID-19. Participants, about 18 to 90 years old, spanned more than 20 US areas. Participant-given clinical history determined each cohort assignment. Exposed participants encountered a COVID-19 case during the 2 weeks preceding study entry. Germline V lookup: CDR1 GTSNPN, CDR2 SVGIG (reference sequence). The CDR3 sequence is 15 residues long. V dropped 2 bases and J dropped 5 bases, with 19 bases sitting between them. Authors' processing steps: By means of reference gene primer amplification, nucleated cell counts were estimated. Clones were sequenced by immunoSEQ multiplex PCR, and TCRdb holds only the in-frame ones, with some missing. D and trimming were read from the DNA, whereas the V and J calls and clone size are those reported in that table. The sample shows fewer than 250,000 clones, 83% of them seen only once.

This TCR came from a woman between 45 and 60 years old who had been exposed to COVID-19. This chain links TRBV30 with TRBJ2-7; D is perhaps TRBD1 (7 bases). The sequenced sample was PBMCs or T cells enriched from blood (not recorded which). The CDR3 protein is CAWSQLQGRGDEQYF. CDR3 coding DNA: TGTGCCTGGAGTCAACTACAGGGGCGCGGGGACGAGCAGTACTTC. Full variable domain (rest looked up from reference TRBV30 and TRBJ2-7): SQTIHQWPATLVQPVGSPLSLECTVEGTSNPNLYWYRQAAGRGLQLLFYSVGIGQISSEVPQNLSASRPQDRQFILSSKKLLLSDSGFYLCAWSQLQGRGDEQYFGPGTRLTVT.